The sequence of this TCR beta chain was determined in a study of T cell repertoires in cytomegalovirus infection. Looking at the study overall: In public TCR beta signatures, there were indications of both CMV infection and matching HLA type.

Notes on the study in general: The ex vivo response showed dominance by HLA-C-restricted CMV-specific TCR beta clonotypes.

This CDR3 has 17 residues. The V gene's germline CDR1 is SGHTA and CDR2 FQGNSA. V was pared by 3 bases and J by 3 bases, with 9 bases of the junction left unmatched. This clonotype appeared many times. As yet, its antigen is unknown. TCRdb used MiXCR to reprocess the reads, holding one entry per CDR3 protein. The repertoire includes approximately 250,000 distinct CDR3 sequences, roughly 9% of them detected once, and roughly 16% sits in the top ten. The receptor was isolated from a human donor in good health (CMV status not recorded). Some clones in this sample may be carry-over from other donors' samples. The V gene is TRBV7-2, the J gene TRBJ2-3; 10 bases are a match to TRBD1. Sequenced material: PBMCs. The CDR3 coding sequence is TGTGCCAGCAGCTTTTGGCCGACAGGGGGCTTGACAGATACGCAGTATTTT. Translated, it gives CASSFWPTGGLTDTQYF.